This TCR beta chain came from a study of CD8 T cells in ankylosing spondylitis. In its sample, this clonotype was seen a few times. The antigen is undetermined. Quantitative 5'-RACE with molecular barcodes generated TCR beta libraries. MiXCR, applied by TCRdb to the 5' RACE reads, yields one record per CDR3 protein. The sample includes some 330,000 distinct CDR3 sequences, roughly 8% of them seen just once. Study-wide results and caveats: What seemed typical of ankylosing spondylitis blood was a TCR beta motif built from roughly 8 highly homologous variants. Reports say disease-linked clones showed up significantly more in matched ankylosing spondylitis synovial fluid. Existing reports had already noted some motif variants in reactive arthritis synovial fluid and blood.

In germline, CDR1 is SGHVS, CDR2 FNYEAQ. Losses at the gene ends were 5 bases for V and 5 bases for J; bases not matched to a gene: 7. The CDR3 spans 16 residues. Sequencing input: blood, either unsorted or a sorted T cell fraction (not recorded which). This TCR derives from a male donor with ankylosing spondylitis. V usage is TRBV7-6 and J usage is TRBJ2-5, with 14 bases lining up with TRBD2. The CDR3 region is CASSERLAGGDETQYF. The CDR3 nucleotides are TGTGCCAGCAGCGAACGACTAGCGGGAGGGGACGAGACCCAGTACTTC.